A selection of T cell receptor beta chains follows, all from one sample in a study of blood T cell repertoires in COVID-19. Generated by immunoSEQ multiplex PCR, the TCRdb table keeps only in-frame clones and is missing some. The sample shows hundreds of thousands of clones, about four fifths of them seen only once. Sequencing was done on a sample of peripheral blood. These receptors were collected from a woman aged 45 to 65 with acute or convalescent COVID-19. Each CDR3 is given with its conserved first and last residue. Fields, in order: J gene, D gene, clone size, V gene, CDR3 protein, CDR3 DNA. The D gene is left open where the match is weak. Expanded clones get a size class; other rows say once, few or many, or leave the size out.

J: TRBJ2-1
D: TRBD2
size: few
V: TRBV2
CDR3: CASSEGLAVSYNEQFF
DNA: TGTGCCAGCAGTGAGGGACTAGCTGTATCCTACAATGAGCAGTTCTTC

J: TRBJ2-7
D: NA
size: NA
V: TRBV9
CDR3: CASSVGPGGDGSYEQYF
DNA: TGTGCCAGCAGCGTAGGCCCCGGCGGGGACGGATCCTACGAGCAGTACTTC

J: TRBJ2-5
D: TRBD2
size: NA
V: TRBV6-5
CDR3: CASRPAGGPVETQYF
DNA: TGTGCCAGCAGACCAGCGGGAGGGCCTGTAGAGACCCAGTACTTC

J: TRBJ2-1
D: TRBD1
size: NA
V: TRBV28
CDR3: CASNTRRDRGLYEQFF
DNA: TGTGCCAGCAACACCAGACGGGACAGGGGTTTGTATGAGCAGTTCTTC

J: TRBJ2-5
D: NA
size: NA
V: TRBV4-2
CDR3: CASSQDRRETQYF
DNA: TGTGCCAGCAGCCAAGATCGGAGAGAGACCCAGTACTTC

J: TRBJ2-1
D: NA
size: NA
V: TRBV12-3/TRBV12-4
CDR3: CASSDSSYNEQFF
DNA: TGTGCCAGCAGCGACAGCTCCTACAATGAGCAGTTCTTC

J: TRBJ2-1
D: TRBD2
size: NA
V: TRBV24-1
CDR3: CATSDWTSGKGDEQFF
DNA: TGTGCCACCAGTGATTGGACTAGCGGGAAGGGCGATGAGCAGTTCTTC

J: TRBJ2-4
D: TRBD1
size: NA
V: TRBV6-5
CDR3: CASKDRDRECF
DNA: TGTGCCAGCAAGGACCGGGACAGGGAGTGCTTC

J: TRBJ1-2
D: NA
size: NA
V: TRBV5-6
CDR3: CASREQGRGVVYTF
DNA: TGTGCCAGCAGAGAACAGGGTCGGGGGGTTGTCTACACCTTC

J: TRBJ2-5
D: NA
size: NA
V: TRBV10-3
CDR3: CAIRDRQVQETQYF
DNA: TGTGCCATCAGGGACCGACAGGTCCAAGAGACCCAGTACTTC

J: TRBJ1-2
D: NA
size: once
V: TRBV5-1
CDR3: CASSTETGNYGYTF
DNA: TGCGCCAGCAGCACAGAAACAGGGAACTATGGCTACACCTTC

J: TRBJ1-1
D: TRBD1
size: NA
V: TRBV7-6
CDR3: CASSPAGTGGTEAFF
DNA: TGTGCCAGCAGCCCAGCCGGGACAGGGGGCACTGAAGCTTTCTTT

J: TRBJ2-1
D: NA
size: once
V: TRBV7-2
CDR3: CASSLTRNEQFF
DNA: TGTGCCAGCAGCTTGACCAGGAATGAGCAGTTCTTC

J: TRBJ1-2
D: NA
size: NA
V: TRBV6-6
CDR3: CASSTGFYGYTF
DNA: TGTGCCAGCAGCACGGGGTTCTATGGCTACACCTTC

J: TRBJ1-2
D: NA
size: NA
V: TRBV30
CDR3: CAWSLGSGYTF
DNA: TGTGCCTGGAGTCTCGGGTCTGGCTACACCTTC

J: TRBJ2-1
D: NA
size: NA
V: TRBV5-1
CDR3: CASSLGGEAPQEQFF
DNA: TGCGCCAGCAGCTTGGGGGGGGAGGCACCCCAGGAGCAGTTCTTC

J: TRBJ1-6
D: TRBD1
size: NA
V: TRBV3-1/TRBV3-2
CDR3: CASSQGQTGLNSPLHF
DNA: TGTGCCAGCAGCCAAGGACAGACAGGGTTAAATTCACCCCTCCACTTT

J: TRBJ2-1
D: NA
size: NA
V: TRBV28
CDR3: CASTQRRVSYNEQFF
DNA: TGTGCCAGCACCCAGAGGAGGGTTTCCTACAATGAGCAGTTCTTC

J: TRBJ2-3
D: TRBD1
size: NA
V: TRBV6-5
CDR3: CASSRTGQPGDTQYF
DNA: TGTGCCAGCAGTCGGACGGGACAGCCGGGGGATACGCAGTATTTT

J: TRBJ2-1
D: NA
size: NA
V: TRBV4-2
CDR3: CASSQGKAGYNEQFF
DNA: TGTGCCAGCAGCCAAGGTAAAGCGGGTTACAATGAGCAGTTCTTC

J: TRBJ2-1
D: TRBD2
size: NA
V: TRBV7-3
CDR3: CASNDGGDEQFF
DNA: TGTGCCAGCAACGACGGGGGGGATGAGCAGTTCTTC

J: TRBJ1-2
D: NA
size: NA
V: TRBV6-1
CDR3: CASSEAGGGYGYTF
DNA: TGTGCCAGCAGTGAAGCGGGGGGGGGCTATGGCTACACCTTC

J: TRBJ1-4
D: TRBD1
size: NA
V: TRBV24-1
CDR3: CATSDSPGTGGEKLFF
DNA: TGTGCCACCAGTGATTCCCCCGGGACAGGGGGCGAAAAACTGTTTTTT

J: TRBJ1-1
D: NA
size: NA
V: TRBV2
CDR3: CASRGGPSNTEAFF
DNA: TGTGCCAGCAGGGGGGGACCGAGTAACACTGAAGCTTTCTTT

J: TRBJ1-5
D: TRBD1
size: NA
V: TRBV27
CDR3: CASSLRGGQGRSGSNQPQHF
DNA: TGTGCCAGCAGTCTGAGGGGGGGACAGGGGCGGAGTGGGAGCAATCAGCCCCAGCATTTT

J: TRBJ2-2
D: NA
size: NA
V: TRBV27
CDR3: CASSSTLGGLNTGELFF
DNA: TGTGCCAGCAGTTCGACCTTAGGAGGACTGAACACCGGGGAGCTGTTTTTT

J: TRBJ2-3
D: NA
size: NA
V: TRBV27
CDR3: CASSPAGTQSSTDTQYF
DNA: TGTGCCAGCAGTCCAGCCGGGACACAGTCTAGCACAGATACGCAGTATTTT

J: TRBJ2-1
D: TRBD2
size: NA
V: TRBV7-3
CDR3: CASSSGSSYNEQFF
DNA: TGTGCCAGCAGTAGCGGGAGCTCCTACAATGAGCAGTTCTTC

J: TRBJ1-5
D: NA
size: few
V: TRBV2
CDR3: CASSPTGNQPQHF
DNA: TGTGCCAGCAGCCCCACGGGGAATCAGCCCCAGCATTTT

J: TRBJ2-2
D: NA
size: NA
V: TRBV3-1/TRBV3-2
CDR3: CASSQDSSGGRVSFHTGELFF
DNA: TGTGCCAGCAGCCAAGATTCTTCCGGCGGCAGGGTAAGTTTCCACACCGGGGAGCTGTTTTTT

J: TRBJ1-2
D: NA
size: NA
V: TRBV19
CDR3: CASSMQGHRDVNYGYTF
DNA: TGTGCCAGTAGTATGCAGGGACATCGAGACGTTAACTATGGCTACACCTTC

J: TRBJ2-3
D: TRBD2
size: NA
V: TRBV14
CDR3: CASSQGSGRADTQYF
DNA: TGTGCCAGCAGCCAAGGAAGCGGGAGGGCCGATACGCAGTATTTT

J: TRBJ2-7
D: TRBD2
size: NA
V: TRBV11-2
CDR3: CASSPSSGGSYEQYF
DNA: TGTGCCAGCAGCCCTTCTAGCGGAGGGTCCTACGAGCAGTACTTC

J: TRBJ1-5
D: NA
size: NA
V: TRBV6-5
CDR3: CASSLEALPDQPQHF
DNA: TGTGCCAGCAGTCTGGAGGCACTCCCCGATCAGCCCCAGCATTTT

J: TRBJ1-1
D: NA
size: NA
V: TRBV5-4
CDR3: CASSLVEMNTEAFF
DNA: TGTGCCAGCAGCTTGGTCGAGATGAACACTGAAGCTTTCTTT

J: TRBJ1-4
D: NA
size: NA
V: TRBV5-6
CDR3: CASGGEKLFF
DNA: TGTGCCAGCGGGGGCGAAAAACTGTTTTTT

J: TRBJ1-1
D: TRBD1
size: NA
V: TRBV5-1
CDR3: CASSLVGGGNTEAFF
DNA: TGCGCCAGCAGCTTGGTAGGGGGCGGAAACACTGAAGCTTTCTTT

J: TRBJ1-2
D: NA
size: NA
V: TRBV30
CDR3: CAWIRDVGGYTF
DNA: TGTGCCTGGATTCGGGATGTGGGCGGCTACACCTTC

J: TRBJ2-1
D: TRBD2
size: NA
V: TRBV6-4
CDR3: CASSDSSRATSGSYNEQFF
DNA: TGTGCCAGCAGTGACTCGAGCAGGGCGACTAGCGGGAGCTACAATGAGCAGTTCTTC

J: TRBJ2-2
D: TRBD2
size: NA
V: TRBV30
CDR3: CAWSAVRTSGKVGELFF
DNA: TGTGCCTGGAGTGCAGTTCGGACTAGCGGGAAGGTCGGGGAGCTGTTTTTT

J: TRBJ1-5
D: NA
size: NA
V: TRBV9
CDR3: CASSTSGGGNQPQHF
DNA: TGTGCCAGCAGCACTTCCGGGGGGGGCAATCAGCCCCAGCATTTT

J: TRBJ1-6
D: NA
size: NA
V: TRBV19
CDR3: CASPRGGNNNSPLHF
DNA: TGTGCCAGCCCCCGGGGGGGGAATAATAATTCACCCCTCCACTTT

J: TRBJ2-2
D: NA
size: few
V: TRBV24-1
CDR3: CATSDLFGGDTGELFF
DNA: TGTGCCACCAGTGATTTATTTGGGGGCGACACCGGGGAGCTGTTTTTT

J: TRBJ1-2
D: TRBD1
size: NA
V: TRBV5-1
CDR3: CASSPSPDRVFGYTF
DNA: TGCGCCAGCAGCCCAAGCCCGGACAGGGTTTTCGGCTACACCTTC

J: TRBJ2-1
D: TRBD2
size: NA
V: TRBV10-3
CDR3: CAISPGTSGGPYNEQFF
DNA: TGTGCCATCAGTCCCGGGACTAGCGGGGGCCCCTACAATGAGCAGTTCTTC

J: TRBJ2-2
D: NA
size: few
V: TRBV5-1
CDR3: CASSLRVGNTGELFF
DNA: TGCGCCAGCAGCTTGCGGGTGGGTAACACCGGGGAGCTGTTTTTT

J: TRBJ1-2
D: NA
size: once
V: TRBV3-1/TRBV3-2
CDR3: CASTAGEGRGYTF
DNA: TGTGCCAGCACTGCAGGGGAAGGACGTGGCTACACCTTC

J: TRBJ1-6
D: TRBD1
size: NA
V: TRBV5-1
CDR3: CASSSGQPYNSPLHF
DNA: TGCGCCAGCAGCTCGGGACAGCCTTATAATTCACCCCTCCACTTT

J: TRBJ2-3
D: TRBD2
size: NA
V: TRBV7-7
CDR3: CASSSGLAGADTQYF
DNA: TGTGCTAGCAGTTCCGGACTAGCGGGAGCTGATACGCAGTATTTT

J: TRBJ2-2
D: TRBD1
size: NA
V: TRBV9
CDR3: CASRTGVGTGELFF
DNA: TGTGCCAGCAGGACAGGGGTGGGAACCGGGGAGCTGTTTTTT

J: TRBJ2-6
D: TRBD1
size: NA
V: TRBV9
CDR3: CASSPGQGITGANVLTF
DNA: TGTGCCAGCAGCCCCGGACAGGGAATCACTGGGGCCAACGTCCTGACTTTC

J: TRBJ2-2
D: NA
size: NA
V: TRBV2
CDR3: CASSEYSGPGELFF
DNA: TGTGCCAGCAGTGAATATAGCGGCCCTGGGGAGCTGTTTTTT

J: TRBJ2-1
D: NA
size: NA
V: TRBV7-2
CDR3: CASSLDSGPRNEQFF
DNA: TGTGCCAGCAGCTTAGATAGCGGCCCCAGGAATGAGCAGTTCTTC

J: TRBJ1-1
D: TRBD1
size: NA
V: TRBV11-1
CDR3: CASSSRDRGNTEAFF
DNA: TGTGCCAGCAGTTCCCGGGACAGGGGGAACACTGAAGCTTTCTTT

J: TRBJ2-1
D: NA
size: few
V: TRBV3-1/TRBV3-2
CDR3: CASRAGIINNEQFF
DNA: TGTGCCAGCAGGGCCGGGATAATCAACAATGAGCAGTTCTTC

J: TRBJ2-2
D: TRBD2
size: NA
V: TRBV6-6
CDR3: CASRPRDSGGTGELFF
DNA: TGTGCCAGCAGACCCCGGGACTCGGGAGGCACCGGGGAGCTGTTTTTT

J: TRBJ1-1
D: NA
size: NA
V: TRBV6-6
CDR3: CASSRGGNAEAFF
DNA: TGTGCCAGCAGTAGAGGGGGAAACGCTGAAGCTTTCTTT

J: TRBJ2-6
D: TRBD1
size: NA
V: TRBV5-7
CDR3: CAPRGLRRGANVLTF
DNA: TGTGCCCCCAGGGGGCTAAGGAGGGGGGCCAACGTCCTGACTTTC

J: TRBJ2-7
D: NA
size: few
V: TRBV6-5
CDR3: CASRLTGAYEQYF
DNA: TGTGCCAGCAGATTGACAGGCGCCTACGAGCAGTACTTC

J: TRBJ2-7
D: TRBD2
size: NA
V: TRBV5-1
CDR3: CASSPNAGTSGNDEQYF
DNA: TGCGCCAGCAGCCCCAACGCCGGGACTAGCGGGAACGACGAGCAGTACTTC